Listed here are 14 T cell receptor beta chains from one sample, sequenced in a study of blood T cell repertoires in COVID-19. The method was immunoSEQ multiplex PCR; TCRdb's version includes in-frame clones alone and lacks a portion of them. This sample has about 430,000 clones, with roughly 84% found just once. The material sequenced was PBMCs or T cells enriched from blood (not recorded which). The receptors here all came from a woman aged 18-29 years who had been exposed to COVID-19.

V usage is TRBV30 and J usage is TRBJ2-5; 7 bases map to TRBD1. V shed 0 bases and J 4 bases; nucleotides not matched to a gene: 14. Germline-derived CDR1 and CDR2 are GTSNPN and SVGIG (reference sequence). The CDR3 has 17 amino acids. CDR3: CAWSVVPEGASLETQYF. The CDR3 DNA is TGTGCCTGGAGTGTTGTCCCCGAGGGGGCGAGTTTAGAGACCCAGTACTTC.

J is TRBJ1-1 and V is TRBV7-9; 8 nucleotides match TRBD1. Germline-derived CDR1 and CDR2 are SEHNR and FQNEAQ (reference sequence). V shed 6 bases, J shed 6 bases, and the junction held 9 bases outside the gene matches. CDR3 length: 14 residues. CDR3 nucleotides: TGTGCCAGCAGGGGGGTGACAGGGGACTCTGAAGCTTTCTTT. Its translation: CASRGVTGDSEAFF.

The rearrangement joins TRBV9 to TRBJ2-1, with 8 bases that match TRBD2. V trimming: 3 bases; J trimming: 5 bases; junction bases outside the gene matches: 4. The CDR3 contains 14 residues. Germline CDR1 reads SGDLS; CDR2 reads YYNGEE. This CDR3 is CASSGPGLDNEQFF. CDR3 in DNA: TGTGCCAGCAGCGGACCGGGACTAGACAATGAGCAGTTCTTC. Drawing the rest from reference TRBV9 and TRBJ2-1, the complete variable domain is DSGVTQTPKHLITATGQRVTLRCSPRSGDLSVYWYQQSLDQGLQFLIQYYNGEERAKGNILERFSAQQFPDLHSELNLSSLELGDSALYFCASSGPGLDNEQFFGPGTRLTVL.

This chain joins TRBV7-8 and TRBJ1-5; D perhaps matches TRBD1 (6 bases). Germline values: CDR1 SGHVS, CDR2 FQNEAQ. Trimming stripped 6 bases from V and 2 bases from J, with 11 bases between. This CDR3 is built from 14 residues. In DNA form, the CDR3 reads TGTGCCAGCAGTTACCGACAGGGCAATCAGCCCCAGCATTTT. Residues: CASSYRQGNQPQHF.

This rearrangement joins TRBV5-4 to TRBJ1-4, with TRBD1 identical over 9 bases. CDR3 length equals 14 residues. Per the germline V gene, CDR1 is SGHNT and CDR2 is YYREEE (reference sequence). With 1 base clipped from V and 7 bases from J, the junction kept 2 bases outside the gene matches. CDR3 coding DNA: TGTGCCAGCAGCTTGAACAGGGGGCTTGAAAAACTGTTTTTT. It translates to CASSLNRGLEKLFF.

V and J are TRBV5-5 and TRBJ2-7; D possibly corresponds to TRBD1 (5 bases). Germline CDR1 reads SGHKS; CDR2 reads YYEKEE (reference sequence). The CDR3 consists of 13 residues. Trimming took 4 bases from V and 4 from J, leaving 12 bases between them. In DNA, the CDR3 is TGTGCCAGCAGCCTGGCGGCAGGGTACGAGCAGTACTTC. It encodes CASSLAAGYEQYF.

This chain links TRBV9 with TRBJ1-5; maybe TRBD1 (5 bases). The V and J ends lost 4 bases and 0 bases respectively, with 8 bases between them. The germline CDR1 and CDR2 sequences are SGDLS and YYNGEE. The CDR3 has 14 amino acids. This CDR3 reads CASSQGTSNQPQHF. As DNA, the CDR3 is TGTGCCAGCAGCCAGGGCACTAGCAATCAGCCCCAGCATTTT.

The chain carries TRBV6-5 and TRBJ2-1; D is ambiguous. Germline V gene sequence: CDR1 MNHEY, CDR2 SVGAGI. The CDR3 extends over 13 amino acids. V was clipped by 5 bases and J by 2 bases, with 7 bases between them. This chain's CDR3 is CASSRDTYNEQFF. The CDR3 nucleotides are TGTGCCAGCAGTCGAGACACCTACAATGAGCAGTTCTTC.

The CDR3 is CASSAPPTGTYEQYF. CDR3 nucleotide sequence: TGTGCCAGCAGCGCCCCACCGACAGGGACCTACGAGCAGTACTTC. The chain employs TRBV6-6 and TRBJ2-7, with TRBD1 identical over 7 bases. V shed 6 bases and J 2 bases; nucleotides not matched to a gene: 10. Germline CDR1 is MNHNY and CDR2 is SVGAGI (reference sequence). This CDR3 has 15 amino acids.

This clone was seen a handful of times. The chain carries TRBV6-5 and TRBJ1-1; 7 bases are shared with TRBD1. Germline V gives CDR1 MNHEY, CDR2 SVGAGI. The CDR3 runs to 13 residues. V was pared by 6 bases and J by 1 base, with 2 bases of the junction left unmatched. CDR3 region: CASRRQGNTEAFF. DNA for the CDR3: TGTGCCAGCAGGAGACAGGGGAACACTGAAGCTTTCTTT.

CDR3 coding DNA: TGTGCCAGCAGTTCACAGGGGGCCATAGGAGAGCAGTACTTC. Translation gives CASSSQGAIGEQYF. The rearrangement links TRBV6-5 to TRBJ2-7; TRBD1 matches 9 bases. The CDR3 spans 14 residues. The V gene's germline CDR1 is MNHEY and CDR2 SVGAGI. The V gene end was trimmed by 4 bases and the J gene end by 7 bases; junction bases not matched to a gene: 8.

J is TRBJ2-7 and V is TRBV27, with D uncertain. V gave up 6 bases and J gave up 2 bases, with 17 bases separating them. CDR1 MNHEY and CDR2 SMNVEV come from the germline V gene (reference sequence). This CDR3 spans 15 amino acids. For the CDR3, the DNA is TGTGCCAGCAGCCTATCCCTCGGCGGCACCTACGAGCAGTACTTC. This translates into CASSLSLGGTYEQYF.

The chain couples TRBV29-1 to TRBJ1-1; tentative D call: TRBD1 (5 bases). V was cut by 8 bases and J by 1 base, with 11 bases left in between. Germline V gene lookup returns CDR1 SQVTM and CDR2 ANQGSEA. CDR3 length: 12 residues. The CDR3: CSTKTANTEAFF. CDR3 DNA sequence: TGCAGCACGAAGACAGCGAACACTGAAGCTTTCTTT.

This clone has only a few counts. The V and J genes are TRBV29-1 and TRBJ1-4, with D tentatively TRBD1 (6 bases). Germline lookup yields CDR1 SQVTM and CDR2 ANQGSEA. V was shortened by 4 bases and J by 3 bases, with 9 bases between the two germline ends. This CDR3 has 13 residues. The CDR3 protein is CSVGTDANEKLFF. The CDR3 nucleotides read TGCAGCGTTGGGACAGACGCTAATGAAAAACTGTTTTTT.